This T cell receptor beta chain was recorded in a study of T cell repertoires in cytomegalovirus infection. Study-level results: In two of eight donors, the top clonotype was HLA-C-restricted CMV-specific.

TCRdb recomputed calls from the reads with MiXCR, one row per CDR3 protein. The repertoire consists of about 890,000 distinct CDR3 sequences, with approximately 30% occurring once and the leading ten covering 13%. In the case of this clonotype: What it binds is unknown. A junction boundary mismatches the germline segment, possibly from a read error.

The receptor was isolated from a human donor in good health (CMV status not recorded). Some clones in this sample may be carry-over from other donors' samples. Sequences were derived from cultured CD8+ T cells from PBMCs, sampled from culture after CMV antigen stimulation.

In nucleotides, the CDR3 is TGTGCCGGCAGCTTAAATGCGGGCCTCAGGGGGACCACCTACGAGCAGTACTTC. Translating it yields CAGSLNAGLRGTTYEQYF. V usage is TRBV7-8 and J usage is TRBJ2-7, with TRBD1 matching over 7 bases. Germline assignment: CDR1 SGHVS and CDR2 FQNEAQ. The CDR3 is 18 residues long.